Each of the 18 T cell receptor beta chains below was sequenced from the same sample in a study of cytomegalovirus exposure and HLA in healthy donors. PCR used 60 Vbeta primers and 13 Jbeta primers. Sequencing was performed with immunoSEQ multiplex PCR; in TCRdb, only in-frame clones are kept and a portion is missing. This sample has around 140,000 clones; around 72% occur once, and the top ten carry roughly 4%. Sequenced sample: PBMCs. Receptors were obtained from a man over 45 in good health and CMV-seropositive.

This clone was seen more than once but under ten times. The V gene is TRBV11-2, the J gene TRBJ1-4; 7 nucleotides align to TRBD1. J lost 0 bases, V lost 5 bases, and 15 bases had no gene match. Germline CDR1 and CDR2: SGHAT and FQNNGV. CDR3 length equals 19 residues. The CDR3 loop reads CASSPYTGVKFSTNEKLFF. In DNA, the CDR3 is TGTGCCAGCAGCCCATATACAGGGGTAAAGTTCTCAACTAATGAAAAACTGTTTTTT.

This sequence joins TRBV12-5 and TRBJ2-1, with D perhaps matching TRBD1 (6 bases). The CDR3 is 18 amino acids. Germline values: CDR1 LGHNT, CDR2 FRNRAP. V was trimmed by 2 bases and J by 0 bases, leaving 17 bases between them. CDR3 sequence (DNA): TGTGCTAGTGGTTTGCCCCCAGTAAGGGGGACCTCCTACAATGAGCAGTTCTTC. Protein product: CASGLPPVRGTSYNEQFF.

The V gene is TRBV7-2, the J gene TRBJ2-7; 7 bases align to TRBD1. V gave up 3 bases and J gave up 2 bases; unmatched junction bases: 4. Per germline, CDR1 SGHTA and CDR2 FQGNSA. The CDR3 is 14 amino acids. DNA for the CDR3: TGTGCCAGCAGCTTCAACAGGGGACCCTACGAGCAGTACTTC. Amino acid sequence: CASSFNRGPYEQYF. The whole variable domain, filled in from reference TRBV7-2 and TRBJ2-7, reads GAGVSQSPSNKVTEKGKDVELRCDPISGHTALYWYRQSLGQGLEFLIYFQGNSAPDKSGLPSDRFSAERTGGSVSTLTIQRTQQEDSAVYLCASSFNRGPYEQYFGPGTRLTVT.

Only one count was recorded for this clone. The chain combines TRBV5-4 with TRBJ2-7; TRBD1 is a possible D gene (6 bases). This CDR3 has 13 amino acids. Looked up from germline, CDR1 is SGHNT and CDR2 is YYREEE (reference sequence). V gave up 2 bases and J gave up 2 bases, with 8 bases separating them. CDR3 loop: CASSLQGTYEQYF. CDR3 nucleotide sequence: TGTGCCAGCAGCTTACAGGGTACCTACGAGCAGTACTTC.

The gene calls are TRBV6-1 and TRBJ2-5, with 10 nucleotides matching TRBD1. TRBJ2-7 matches the DNA end more closely, so the J call is doubtful. Germline CDR1 MNHNS, CDR2 SASEGT. The CDR3 loop spans 15 amino acids. CDR3 protein: CASSEPGDRGYEQYF. Written as DNA, the CDR3 is TGTGCCAGCAGTGAACCCGGGGACAGGGGTTACGAGCAGTACTTC.

The rearrangement uses TRBV10-3 and TRBJ1-5; the D gene is possibly TRBD1 (6 bases). From germline, CDR1 is ENHRY and CDR2 SYGVKD. This CDR3 has 16 residues. V lost 3 bases and J lost 2, with 14 bases in between. The CDR3 loop reads CAISETPGDGNQPQHF. CDR3 in DNA: TGTGCCATCAGTGAAACCCCAGGGGATGGCAATCAGCCCCAGCATTTT.

The chain joins TRBV7-6 to TRBJ2-1; 15 positions agree with TRBD2. V shed 0 bases, J shed 8 bases, and the junction held 11 bases outside the gene matches. This CDR3 comprises 19 residues. The germline gives CDR1 SGHVS, CDR2 FNYEAQ. CDR3: CASSLAAGTSGRWGDEQFF. The DNA for the CDR3 is TGTGCCAGCAGCTTAGCCGCCGGGACTAGCGGGAGGTGGGGGGATGAGCAGTTCTTC.

This chain connects TRBV7-2 to TRBJ1-1; 10 bases align to TRBD1. CDR3 length: 14 amino acids. Unmatched junction bases numbered 3, after V lost 3 bases and J lost 5 bases. The germline V gene encodes CDR1 SGHTA and CDR2 FQGNSA. This chain's CDR3 is CASSLGQGRTEAFF. The CDR3 coding sequence is TGTGCCAGCAGCTTGGGACAGGGGAGGACTGAAGCTTTCTTT.

V usage is TRBV15 and J usage is TRBJ1-5, with a tentative D call TRBD1 (5 bases). V gave up 8 bases and J gave up 0 bases, with 17 bases separating them. Germline V gives CDR1 LNHNV, CDR2 YYDKDF (reference sequence). This CDR3 is built from 16 residues. CDR3 DNA sequence: TGTGCCACCGCGGAGGGGATCTACTATAGCAATCAGCCCCAGCATTTT. The encoded protein is CATAEGIYYSNQPQHF.

The chain has TRBV29-1 and TRBJ2-3; D perhaps matches TRBD2 (6 bases). The CDR3 loop spans 13 amino acids. V was pared by 6 bases and J by 6 bases, with 16 bases between. The germline V gene has CDR1 SQVTM and CDR2 ANQGSEA. The CDR3 DNA reads TGCAGCGTGGATGGGGCTAGCGCCGATACGCAGTATTTT. Protein sequence: CSVDGASADTQYF.

The rearrangement links TRBV5-1 to TRBJ2-3, with D possibly TRBD2 on 6 matching bases. The CDR3 covers 18 residues. Between the trimmed V and J ends, which lost 1 base and 2 bases, there was a span of 20 bases. Germline V CDR1 and CDR2: SGHRS, YFSETQ. DNA of the CDR3: TGCGCCAGCAGCTTGCCGTCGGGACTGCATACCCCCACAGATACGCAGTATTTT. Translated: CASSLPSGLHTPTDTQYF.

V gene TRBV29-1 combines with J gene TRBJ2-5; TRBD1 aligns across 7 bases. Germline V gene data show CDR1 as SQVTM and CDR2 as ANQGSEA. The trim removed 7 bases at V and 1 base at J, leaving 3 bases unmatched. The CDR3 totals 12 residues. CDR3 DNA: TGCAGCGCGGGGACAGCCCAAGAGACCCAGTACTTC. This codes for CSAGTAQETQYF.

This chain connects TRBV6-1 to TRBJ1-2; the D gene is possibly TRBD1 (5 bases). Germline V gene lookup returns CDR1 MNHNS and CDR2 SASEGT. CDR3 length: 12 residues. Trimming left V 11 bases short and J 4 bases short, with 14 bases between. This CDR3 reads CAGGVGPYGYTF. The CDR3 DNA sequence: TGTGCCGGGGGGGTAGGGCCCTATGGCTACACCTTC.

The chain joins TRBV29-1 to TRBJ2-2; 9 bases line up with TRBD2. The CDR3 covers 13 residues. Unmatched junction bases numbered 5, after V lost 7 bases and J lost 5 bases. Germline values: CDR1 SQVTM, CDR2 ANQGSEA. The CDR3 loop reads CSGGGASTGELFF. In nucleotides, the CDR3 is TGCAGCGGCGGGGGGGCGAGTACCGGGGAGCTGTTTTTT.

The V and J genes are TRBV10-3 and TRBJ2-7; 11 bases line up with TRBD2. CDR1 and CDR2 from the germline V gene are ENHRY and SYGVKD. The CDR3 has 16 amino acids. The junction had 8 bases not matched to a gene; V was cut back by 0 bases and J by 7 bases. CDR3 bases: TGTGCCATCAGTGAGTCCAGGATAGCGGGAGGGTATGAGCAGTACTTC. Amino acids: CAISESRIAGGYEQYF.

The chain employs TRBV5-1 and TRBJ2-5, with 9 bases that match TRBD2. Germline V gene lookup returns CDR1 SGHRS and CDR2 YFSETQ. The CDR3 contains 16 residues. V shed 0 bases, J shed 5 bases, and the junction held 8 bases outside the gene matches. The CDR3 loop reads CASSLDAGGPVETQYF. The DNA of the CDR3 is TGCGCCAGCAGCTTGGACGCGGGAGGGCCGGTGGAGACCCAGTACTTC.

V and J are TRBV19 and TRBJ2-2, with 8 bases identical to TRBD1. This CDR3 contains 13 residues. With V trimmed by 3 bases and J by 6 bases, 0 bases remained unmatched. CDR1 is LNHDA and CDR2 is SQIVND in the germline V gene (reference sequence). CDR3 in amino acids: CASSIRGPGELFF. The CDR3 coding sequence is TGTGCCAGTAGTATCAGGGGGCCCGGGGAGCTGTTTTTT.

This clone was counted between two and nine times. As DNA, the CDR3 is TGTGCCAGCAACGGACAGGGGAGCTATGGCTACACCTTC. Translating gives CASNGQGSYGYTF. The chain links TRBV2 to TRBJ1-2, with 9 bases fitting TRBD1. Germline-derived CDR1 and CDR2 are SNHLY and FYNNEI. The V segment lost 7 bases and the J segment 4 bases; nucleotides outside the gene matches: 4. The CDR3 has 13 amino acids.